The rows below give T cell receptor beta chains drawn from one sample of a study of blood T cells in healthy people across ages. One entry per CDR3 protein, called by TCRdb with MiXCR from the 5' RACE reads. The top ten hold more than 15% of the sample, which has about 640,000 distinct CDR3 sequences, roughly 30% seen once. Sequencing used blood. These receptor sequences come from a woman of 80 years or more in good health. CDR3s include the opening cysteine and the closing phenylalanine or tryptophan. Fields, in order: J gene, D gene, V gene, clone size, CDR3 protein, CDR3 DNA. The D gene is left open where the match is weak. Size is omitted from some rows. Given values are once, few, many or a class for expanded clones.

TRBJ2-1 TRBD2 TRBV7-3 . CAGSSGGSSYNEQFF TGTGCCGGCAGCTCGGGGGGGAGCTCCTACAATGAGCAGTTCTTC
TRBJ1-2 . TRBV5-1 many CASSLTLSTQGKGYTF TGCGCCAGCAGCTTGACCCTGAGCACTCAGGGAAAGGGCTACACCTTC
TRBJ1-5 . TRBV18 . CASSNVGGDQPQHF TGTGCCAGCTCAAACGTCGGCGGTGATCAGCCCCAGCATTTT
TRBJ1-2 . TRBV5-6 . CASSLWGGKNYGYTF TGTGCCAGCAGCTTGTGGGGGGGGAAGAACTATGGCTACACCTTC
TRBJ1-2 . TRBV12-3/TRBV12-4 . CASSMSGGHYGYTF TGTGCCAGCAGTATGTCGGGGGGTCACTATGGCTACACCTTC
TRBJ2-7 . TRBV6-5 many CASSYSAGRPYEQYF TGTGCCAGCAGTTACTCAGCCGGGCGCCCCTACGAGCAGTACTTC
TRBJ2-1 TRBD2 TRBV5-1 many CASSTTSGFPNEQFF TGCGCCAGCAGTACGACTAGCGGGTTCCCCAATGAGCAGTTCTTC
TRBJ1-2 TRBD1 TRBV25-1 many CASNLQGPLRGYTF TGTGCCAGCAATTTACAGGGGCCCCTCCGTGGCTACACCTTC
TRBJ2-3 . TRBV6-5 many CASSYSRSSTDTQYF TGTGCCAGCAGTTACTCAAGAAGTAGCACAGATACGCAGTATTTT
TRBJ1-2 TRBD1 TRBV7-3 many CASSPGTGGFYGYTF TGTGCCAGCAGCCCCGGGACAGGGGGCTTCTATGGCTACACCTTC
TRBJ2-7 TRBD1 TRBV30 . CAWSLEGQGRYEQYF TGTGCCTGGAGCTTAGAGGGACAGGGGAGGTACGAGCAGTACTTC
TRBJ1-2 . TRBV4-2 . CASSQDHGGYGYTF TGTGCCAGCAGCCAAGATCATGGGGGTTATGGCTACACCTTC
TRBJ1-2 . TRBV11-2 . CASSSLRQGHLNVAPGYTF TGTGCCAGCAGCAGTTTGCGCCAGGGACACTTGAATGTTGCCCCAGGCTACACCTTC
TRBJ1-2 . TRBV3-1 few CASSVKGDGYTF TGTGCCAGCAGTGTAAAGGGTGATGGCTACACCTTC
TRBJ1-1 TRBD1 TRBV29-1 . CSVGQGGNTEAFF TGCAGCGTCGGACAGGGGGGAAACACTGAAGCTTTCTTT
TRBJ1-1 TRBD1 TRBV6-1 few CASSERDRAGEAFF TGTGCCAGCAGTGAAAGGGACAGGGCTGGTGAAGCTTTCTTT
TRBJ2-2 . TRBV11-2 once CASSQGLSANTGERFF TGTGCCAGCAGCCAGGGACTTAGCGCGAACACCGGGGAGCGGTTTTTT
TRBJ2-2 TRBD1 TRBV12-3/TRBV12-4 few CASSLQTGATGELFF TGTGCCAGCAGTCTACAGACAGGGGCCACCGGGGAGCTGTTTTTT
TRBJ2-2 . TRBV6-2/TRBV6-3 . CASSYAAPGELFF TGTGCCAGCAGTTACGCCGCCCCCGGGGAGCTGTTTTTT
TRBJ2-1 . TRBV5-1 . CASSLEGQLYNEQFF TGCGCCAGCAGCTTGGAAGGACAGCTCTACAATGAGCAGTTCTTC
TRBJ2-1 . TRBV20-1 many CSAPPPYRGSSYNEQFF TGCAGTGCCCCACCCCCTTACCGCGGTAGCTCCTACAATGAGCAGTTCTTC
TRBJ1-2 TRBD1 TRBV5-1 once CASSPRDRGIGGYTF TGCGCCAGCAGCCCCAGGGACAGGGGTATCGGGGGCTACACCTTC
TRBJ1-4 . TRBV5-6 few CASSFYQQGWANEKLFF TGTGCCAGCAGCTTCTACCAACAGGGTTGGGCTAATGAAAAACTGTTTTTT
TRBJ2-4 . TRBV28 . CASQQLAKNIQYF TGTGCCAGCCAACAGTTAGCCAAAAACATTCAGTACTTC
TRBJ2-7 . TRBV6-5 many CASRQALTYEQYF TGTGCCAGCAGACAGGCGCTGACATACGAGCAGTACTTC
TRBJ1-5 . TRBV7-9 many CASSLHTSNQPQHF TGTGCCAGCAGCCTCCACACTAGCAATCAGCCCCAGCATTTT
TRBJ1-2 . TRBV5-6 many CASSLAAPQGGYTF TGTGCCAGCAGCTTGGCTGCCCCTCAGGGAGGCTACACCTTC
TRBJ2-1 . TRBV5-4 many CASSPRKGGTNEQFF TGTGCCAGCAGCCCGCGGAAAGGAGGGACAAATGAGCAGTTCTTC
TRBJ2-1 . TRBV5-1 many CASSLTAGSNEQFF TGCGCCAGCAGCTTGACCGCAGGTTCCAATGAGCAGTTCTTC
TRBJ1-1 TRBD1 TRBV20-1 many CSAPGQGDYTEAFF TGCAGTGCCCCCGGACAGGGAGATTACACTGAAGCTTTCTTT
TRBJ2-1 . TRBV7-2 . CASSPTARVNEQFF TGTGCCAGCAGCCCAACCGCCAGGGTTAATGAGCAGTTCTTC
TRBJ1-1 . TRBV18 . CASSPPGRWENTEAFF TGTGCCAGCTCACCACCAGGACGTTGGGAGAACACTGAAGCTTTCTTT
TRBJ2-5 TRBD1 TRBV24-1 many CATSDSGQGLETQYF TGTGCCACCAGTGACTCGGGACAGGGGTTAGAGACCCAGTACTTC
TRBJ2-1 TRBD1 TRBV6-4 few CASSHDRGNAEQFF TGTGCCAGCAGCCACGACAGGGGAAATGCTGAGCAGTTCTTC
TRBJ2-1 TRBD2 TRBV5-1 many CASSLEWGLANNEQFF TGCGCCAGCAGCTTGGAATGGGGACTAGCGAACAATGAGCAGTTCTTC
TRBJ2-3 . TRBV7-9 few CASSLEGDGGDTQYF TGTGCCAGCAGCTTAGAAGGGGATGGTGGAGATACGCAGTATTTT
TRBJ1-2 . TRBV4-1 many CASSQDPGTHYGYTF TGCGCCAGCAGCCAAGATCCCGGGACTCACTATGGCTACACCTTC
TRBJ2-3 TRBD1 TRBV12-3/TRBV12-4 many CASSLSGQGVFTDTQYF TGTGCCAGCAGTTTATCCGGACAGGGCGTTTTCACAGATACGCAGTATTTT
TRBJ2-7 . TRBV6-2/TRBV6-3 many CASSGIDRFSYEQYF TGTGCCAGCAGTGGCATCGACCGGTTCTCCTACGAGCAGTACTTC
TRBJ2-7 . TRBV29-1 . CSVRDTYEQYF TGCAGCGTTCGGGACACCTACGAGCAGTACTTC
TRBJ1-1 TRBD1 TRBV27 many CASSFRAGGQTNTEAFF TGTGCCAGCAGTTTTCGAGCAGGGGGGCAGACGAACACTGAAGCTTTCTTT
TRBJ2-7 . TRBV3-1 many CASSQVRRGSSYEQYF TGTGCCAGCAGCCAAGTCCGGCGGGGTAGCTCCTACGAGCAGTACTTC
TRBJ1-1 . TRBV3-1 . CASSQVGGRGTEVFF TGTGCCAGCAGCCAAGTCGGTGGGAGGGGCACTGAAGTTTTCTTT
TRBJ1-1 . TRBV28 . CASSFVGRGGNTEAFF TGTGCCAGCAGTTTTGTGGGGCGGGGGGGGAACACTGAAGCTTTCTTT
TRBJ1-6 . TRBV2 . CASWAASSYNSPLHF TGTGCCAGCTGGGCAGCGAGCTCCTATAATTCACCCCTCCACTTT
TRBJ1-1 TRBD1 TRBV7-2 many CASSLRQGNTEAFF TGTGCCAGCAGCTTGCGACAGGGGAACACTGAAGCTTTCTTT
TRBJ1-1 . TRBV20-1 many CSAREGYTEAFF TGCAGTGCTAGAGAGGGGTACACTGAAGCTTTCTTT
TRBJ1-1 . TRBV4-2 many CASSQDPGRNTEAFF TGTGCCAGCAGCCAAGATCCGGGGCGGAACACTGAAGCTTTCTTT
TRBJ1-2 . TRBV7-2 many CASSLAGNWGYTF TGTGCCAGCAGCCTGGCGGGGAATTGGGGCTACACCTTC
TRBJ1-2 . TRBV6-6 many CASLSTLLGLSDGYTF TGTGCCAGCTTATCAACCCTACTAGGGTTGTCGGATGGCTACACCTTC
TRBJ2-5 . TRBV12-3/TRBV12-4 . CASSRWSFQETQYF TGTGCCAGCAGCCGGTGGAGCTTTCAAGAGACCCAGTACTTC